This is a list of T cell receptor beta chains from one sample in a study of blood T cell repertoires in COVID-19. Libraries were prepared by immunoSEQ multiplex PCR; TCRdb keeps only in-frame clonotypes and omits some of them. Of about 310,000 clones in the sample, 90% were seen once. Input material: PBMCs or T cells enriched from blood (not recorded which). The source of these receptors is a woman in her late teens or twenties with acute COVID-19. CDR3s include the opening cysteine and the closing phenylalanine or tryptophan. D genes are given only for firm matches. A row's size may be missing; if present it is once, few, many or a size class.

>NA|NA|TRBV7-9|TRBJ2-1
CASSPDLVEQFF
TGTGCCAGCAGCCCTGACTTAGTTGAGCAGTTCTTC
>NA|NA|TRBV4-2|TRBJ2-1
CASSQGGAYNEQFF
TGTGCCAGCAGCCAGGGCGGGGCCTACAATGAGCAGTTCTTC
>NA|NA|TRBV30|TRBJ2-2
CAWVRGLLNTGELFF
TGTGCCTGGGTGCGGGGACTTTTAAACACCGGGGAGCTGTTTTTT
>NA|NA|TRBV7-9|TRBJ2-7
CASSPSATHYEQYF
TGTGCCAGCAGCCCAAGTGCGACTCACTACGAGCAGTACTTC
>TRBD2|NA|TRBV27|TRBJ2-3
CASSLLAGGYSTDTQYF
TGTGCCAGCAGTCTCCTAGCGGGAGGTTATAGCACAGATACGCAGTATTTT
>NA|NA|TRBV20-1|TRBJ1-5
CSASEAGNQPQHF
TGCAGTGCTAGTGAGGCAGGGAATCAGCCCCAGCATTTT
>NA|NA|TRBV5-1|TRBJ2-5
CASSLDPGDKTQYF
TGCGCCAGCAGCTTGGATCCAGGGGATAAGACCCAGTACTTC
>TRBD2|NA|TRBV5-4|TRBJ2-5
CASSLGGTNQETQYF
TGTGCCAGCAGCTTGGGGGGGACTAACCAAGAGACCCAGTACTTC
>NA|NA|TRBV19|TRBJ2-6
CASSTGGGLGSGANVLTF
TGTGCCAGTAGTACAGGCGGAGGCCTTGGCTCTGGGGCCAACGTCCTGACTTTC
>TRBD1|NA|TRBV2|TRBJ1-2
CASRAGQGNGYTF
TGTGCCAGCAGGGCCGGACAGGGTAATGGCTACACCTTC
>TRBD1|once|TRBV6-5|TRBJ1-5
CASNPWTGTYQPQHF
TGTGCCAGCAACCCCTGGACAGGGACCTATCAGCCCCAGCATTTT
>TRBD2|NA|TRBV3-1/TRBV3-2|TRBJ2-1
CASSQGGLAGGNEQFF
TGTGCCAGCAGCCAAGGCGGACTAGCGGGAGGTAATGAGCAGTTCTTC
>TRBD1|NA|TRBV10-3|TRBJ1-2
CAISEAGGSNYGYTF
TGTGCCATCAGTGAGGCAGGGGGCTCTAACTATGGCTACACCTTC
>NA|NA|TRBV7-6|TRBJ2-1
CASSLVAQSSYNEQFF
TGTGCCAGCAGCTTAGTTGCACAAAGCTCCTACAATGAGCAGTTCTTC
>TRBD1|NA|TRBV4-1|TRBJ1-1
CASSQDYGTGVLSEAFF
TGCGCCAGCAGCCAAGATTACGGGACAGGGGTTCTATCTGAAGCTTTCTTT
>TRBD1|NA|TRBV24-1|TRBJ2-5
CATRQGASYQETQYF
TGTGCCACCAGACAGGGGGCGTCGTACCAAGAGACCCAGTACTTC
>TRBD1|NA|TRBV28|TRBJ1-1
CASSQQGLNTEAFF
TGTGCCAGCAGTCAACAGGGGCTTAACACTGAAGCTTTCTTT
>NA|NA|TRBV7-6|TRBJ2-3
CASSLGTTGTTDTQYF
TGTGCCAGCAGCTTAGGTACAACGGGTACCACAGATACGCAGTATTTT
>TRBD2|NA|TRBV3-1/TRBV3-2|TRBJ2-1
CASSQATSGSNNEQFF
TGTGCCAGCAGCCAAGCGACTAGCGGGTCAAACAATGAGCAGTTCTTC
>TRBD1|NA|TRBV19|TRBJ1-2
CASSPSQGVVSGGYTF
TGTGCCAGTAGCCCATCCCAGGGGGTGGTTTCTGGCGGCTACACCTTC
>NA|NA|TRBV28|TRBJ1-1
CASSLKGTYNTEAFF
TGTGCCAGCAGTTTAAAAGGGACATATAACACTGAAGCTTTCTTT
>TRBD2|NA|TRBV28|TRBJ2-7
CASSLRTSAYEQYF
TGTGCCAGCAGTTTACGGACTAGCGCCTACGAGCAGTACTTC
>TRBD1|NA|TRBV6-5|TRBJ2-7
CASRDSQGAGYEQYF
TGTGCCAGCAGGGATTCACAGGGGGCGGGCTACGAGCAGTACTTC
>TRBD1|NA|TRBV28|TRBJ1-5
CASSFPRTGGVSHHF
TGTGCCAGCAGTTTTCCTAGGACAGGGGGCGTTTCCCATCATTTT
>TRBD2|NA|TRBV7-9|TRBJ2-1
CASSLGTSGVGEQFF
TGTGCCAGCAGCTTAGGGACTAGCGGGGTGGGCGAGCAGTTCTTC
>TRBD1|NA|TRBV6-5|TRBJ1-5
CASWTGLSNQPQHF
TGTGCCAGCTGGACAGGGCTATCCAATCAGCCCCAGCATTTT
>NA|NA|TRBV18|TRBJ1-1
CASSLQGRTEAFF
TGTGCCAGCTCACTCCAGGGTAGAACTGAAGCTTTCTTT
>TRBD2|NA|TRBV2|TRBJ2-1
CASSAGLAGSAEQFF
TGTGCCAGCAGCGCCGGACTAGCGGGATCCGCTGAGCAGTTCTTC
>TRBD1|NA|TRBV5-1|TRBJ2-1
CASSLTGQGGEQFF
TGCGCCAGCAGCTTGACGGGACAGGGGGGTGAGCAGTTCTTC
>NA|NA|TRBV7-9|TRBJ1-1
CASSLISGRVNTEAFF
TGTGCCAGCAGCCTCATCTCGGGAAGGGTGAACACTGAAGCTTTCTTT
>NA|once|TRBV5-1|TRBJ2-2
CASQGGNTGELFF
TGCGCCAGTCAGGGTGGAAACACCGGGGAGCTGTTTTTT
>NA|NA|TRBV30|TRBJ2-7
CAWSLRHSSYEQYF
TGTGCCTGGAGTCTACGGCACAGTTCCTACGAGCAGTACTTC
>NA|NA|TRBV24-1|TRBJ2-2
CATSDGGAGGELFF
TGTGCCACCAGTGATGGAGGGGCGGGCGGGGAGCTGTTTTTT
>NA|NA|TRBV14|TRBJ1-5
CASSQAGQPQHF
TGTGCCAGCAGCCAAGCGGGACAGCCCCAGCATTTT
>TRBD2|once|TRBV4-1|TRBJ2-7
CASSQDRVAGVPYEQYF
TGCGCCAGCAGCCAAGATCGAGTAGCGGGAGTTCCCTACGAGCAGTACTTC